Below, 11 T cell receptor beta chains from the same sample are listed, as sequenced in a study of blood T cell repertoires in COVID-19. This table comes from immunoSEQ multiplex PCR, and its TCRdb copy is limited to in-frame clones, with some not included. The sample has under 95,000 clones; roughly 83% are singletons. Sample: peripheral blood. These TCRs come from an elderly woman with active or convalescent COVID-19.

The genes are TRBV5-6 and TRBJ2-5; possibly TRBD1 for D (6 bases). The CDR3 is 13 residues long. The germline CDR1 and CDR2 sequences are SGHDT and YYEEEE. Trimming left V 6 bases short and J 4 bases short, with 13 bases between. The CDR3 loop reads CASTTQGRETQYF. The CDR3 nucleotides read TGTGCCAGCACTACACAGGGCCGAGAGACCCAGTACTTC.

Here the CDR3 DNA reads TGTGCCAGCAGCCAGCAGGGGGGATATAGCAATCAGCCCCAGCATTTT. Encoded protein: CASSQQGGYSNQPQHF. J is TRBJ1-5 and V is TRBV7-8; TRBD1 agrees at 7 bases. J was trimmed by 0 bases and V by 5 bases; bases with no gene match: 7. The CDR3 extends over 16 amino acids. Germline V lookup: CDR1 SGHVS, CDR2 FQNEAQ.

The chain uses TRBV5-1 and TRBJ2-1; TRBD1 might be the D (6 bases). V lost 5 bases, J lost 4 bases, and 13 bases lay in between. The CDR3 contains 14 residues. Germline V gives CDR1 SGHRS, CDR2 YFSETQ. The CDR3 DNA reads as TGCGCCAGCAGGGAGGACAGTACTTACAATGAGCAGTTCTTC. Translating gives CASREDSTYNEQFF.

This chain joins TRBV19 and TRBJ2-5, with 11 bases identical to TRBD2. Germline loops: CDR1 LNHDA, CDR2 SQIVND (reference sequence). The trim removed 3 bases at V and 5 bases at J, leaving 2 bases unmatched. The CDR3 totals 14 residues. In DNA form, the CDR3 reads TGTGCCAGTAGTATTAGCGGGAGGGCGGAGACCCAGTACTTC. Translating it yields CASSISGRAETQYF.

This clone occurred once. The CDR3, as DNA: TGTGCCAGCAGCCTGACAGGTGTCACTGAAGCTTTCTTT. It encodes CASSLTGVTEAFF. This chain joins TRBV7-2 and TRBJ1-1, with D possibly matching TRBD1 (6 bases). V lost 5 bases and J lost 4, with 11 bases in between. Germline CDR1 SGHTA, CDR2 FQGNSA. The CDR3 has 13 residues.

In DNA, the CDR3 is TGTGCCAGTACCTTCGCGGGGGGGGGAAACACCATATATTTT. This gives the protein CASTFAGGGNTIYF. The rearrangement uses TRBV19 and TRBJ1-3, with D possibly TRBD1 on 5 matching bases. Deletions cut 7 bases from V and 4 bases from J, with 14 bases between. CDR1 is LNHDA and CDR2 is SQIVND in the germline V gene (reference sequence). CDR3 length equals 14 residues.

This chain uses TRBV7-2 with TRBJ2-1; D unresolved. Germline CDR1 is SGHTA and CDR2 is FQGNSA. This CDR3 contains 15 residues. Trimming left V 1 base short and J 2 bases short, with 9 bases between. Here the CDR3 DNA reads TGTGCCAGCAGCTTAGGAGCTTCCGCCTACAATGAGCAGTTCTTC. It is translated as CASSLGASAYNEQFF.

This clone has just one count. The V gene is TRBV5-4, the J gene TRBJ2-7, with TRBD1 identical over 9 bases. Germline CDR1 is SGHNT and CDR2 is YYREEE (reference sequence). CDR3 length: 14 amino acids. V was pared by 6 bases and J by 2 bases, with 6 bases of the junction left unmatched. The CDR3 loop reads CASTRDRGAYEQYF. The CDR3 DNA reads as TGTGCCAGCACCCGTGACAGGGGGGCCTACGAGCAGTACTTC.

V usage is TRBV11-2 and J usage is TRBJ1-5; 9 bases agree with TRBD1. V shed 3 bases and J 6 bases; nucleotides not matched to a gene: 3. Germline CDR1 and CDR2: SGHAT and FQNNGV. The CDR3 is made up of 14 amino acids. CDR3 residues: CASSLTGGVQPQHF. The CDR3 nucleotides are TGTGCCAGCAGCTTGACAGGGGGGGTTCAGCCCCAGCATTTT.

The DNA of the CDR3 is TGTGCCAGTAGTATATATAGCGGCGAGCAGTTCTTC. Translation: CASSIYSGEQFF. V is TRBV19 and J is TRBJ2-1, with TRBD2 as a possible D gene (6 bases). The germline gives CDR1 LNHDA, CDR2 SQIVND (reference sequence). Trimming left V 2 bases short and J 10 bases short, with 9 bases between. The CDR3 is 12 residues long.

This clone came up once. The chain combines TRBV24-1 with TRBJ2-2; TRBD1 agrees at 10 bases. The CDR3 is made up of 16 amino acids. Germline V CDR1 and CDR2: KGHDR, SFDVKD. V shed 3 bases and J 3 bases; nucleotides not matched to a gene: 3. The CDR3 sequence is CATSDDRGPDTGELFF. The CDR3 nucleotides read TGTGCCACCAGTGATGACAGGGGGCCGGACACCGGGGAGCTGTTTTTT.